A selection of T cell receptor beta chains follows, all from one sample in a study of blood T cell repertoires in COVID-19. Measured with immunoSEQ multiplex PCR; TCRdb has only the in-frame clones, and not every one. This table holds fewer than 120,000 clones, just over 75% found once. The source material was peripheral blood. The receptors shown here come from a woman older than 75 with acute or convalescent COVID-19. The CDR3 runs from the conserved cysteine through the conserved F or W. The D gene is left open where the match is weak. Expanded clones are given a class, and other clones once, few, many or no size at all.

j_call v_call d_call clone_size cdr3_aa cdr3_nt
TRBJ2-1 TRBV20-1 TRBD2 once CSASRTKRGPYNEQFF TGCAGTGCTAGTCGGACAAAGCGGGGGCCCTACAATGAGCAGTTCTTC
TRBJ1-2 TRBV19 . . CASSIDLQGPVYGYTF TGTGCCAGTAGTATAGATCTCCAGGGGCCTGTCTATGGCTACACCTTC
TRBJ2-7 TRBV15 . . CATSREDRDFYEQYF TGTGCCACCAGCAGAGAGGACAGAGACTTCTACGAGCAGTACTTC
TRBJ2-7 TRBV4-1 TRBD2 . CASSQDALAGYEQYF TGCGCCAGCAGCCAAGACGCACTAGCGGGCTACGAGCAGTACTTC
TRBJ2-2 TRBV29-1 . few CSVAAASTNTGELFF TGCAGCGTTGCGGCAGCTAGTACGAACACCGGGGAGCTGTTTTTT
TRBJ1-2 TRBV18 . once CASSPDRTYGYTF TGTGCCAGCTCACCCGACAGGACCTATGGCTACACCTTC
TRBJ2-1 TRBV2 TRBD2 . CASAVSGGGYNEQFF TGTGCCAGCGCAGTCTCGGGCGGGGGTTACAATGAGCAGTTCTTC
TRBJ2-3 TRBV9 TRBD2 . CASSVGASGALSTDTQYF TGTGCCAGCAGCGTAGGGGCTAGCGGGGCCCTGAGCACAGATACGCAGTATTTT
TRBJ2-1 TRBV24-1 TRBD2 once CATSDSRTSGNEQFF TGTGCCACCAGTGATTCGCGAACTAGCGGTAATGAGCAGTTCTTC
TRBJ2-7 TRBV6-2/TRBV6-3 TRBD1 few CASSYGQGGYEQYF TGTGCCAGCAGTTACGGACAGGGGGGCTACGAGCAGTACTTC
TRBJ1-5 TRBV19 TRBD1 . CASTGTGGNQPQHF TGTGCCAGTACCGGGACAGGGGGCAATCAGCCCCAGCATTTT
TRBJ2-1 TRBV5-4 . . CASSLTSAKRSEQFF TGTGCCAGCAGCTTGACCAGCGCAAAAAGGTCTGAGCAGTTCTTC
TRBJ2-3 TRBV30 TRBD1 . CAWTQGASPDTQYF TGTGCCTGGACGCAGGGGGCGTCCCCAGATACGCAGTATTTT
TRBJ2-7 TRBV18 TRBD1 once CASSPRTGDSYEQYF TGTGCCAGCTCACCCCGGACAGGAGACTCCTACGAGCAGTACTTC
TRBJ1-5 TRBV28 . few CASSLSQGRFQPQHF TGTGCCAGCAGTTTATCCCAGGGTAGGTTTCAGCCCCAGCATTTT
TRBJ2-2 TRBV9 TRBD2 once CASSPGPRAGGHTGELFF TGTGCCAGCAGTCCGGGACCCCGAGCGGGGGGGCACACCGGGGAGCTGTTTTTT
TRBJ2-7 TRBV19 TRBD2 . CASRASGEQYF TGTGCCAGTAGGGCTAGCGGCGAGCAGTACTTC
TRBJ1-2 TRBV28 . . CASSFLNGYTF TGTGCCAGCAGTTTTTTAAATGGCTACACCTTC
TRBJ1-5 TRBV19 TRBD1 . CASSDRAAYSNQPQHF TGTGCCAGTTCGGACAGGGCCGCCTATAGCAATCAGCCCCAGCATTTT
TRBJ2-7 TRBV21-1 . . CASSKAAGRDPYEQYF TGTGCCAGCAGCAAAGCTGCGGGGCGGGATCCCTACGAGCAGTACTTC
TRBJ1-2 TRBV5-1 . . CASSENYGYTF TGCGCCAGCAGTGAGAACTATGGCTACACCTTC
TRBJ1-2 TRBV18 TRBD1 . CASSRGTGVYGYTF TGTGCCAGCTCACGAGGGACAGGGGTCTATGGCTACACCTTC
TRBJ2-1 TRBV12-3/TRBV12-4 TRBD1 . CASSQGVYNEQFF TGTGCCAGCAGTCAGGGGGTCTACAATGAGCAGTTCTTC
TRBJ2-4 TRBV6-2/TRBV6-3 . . CASSGGRGINIQYF TGTGCCAGCAGCGGGGGCCGGGGAATAAACATTCAGTACTTC
TRBJ1-4 TRBV18 . . CASSPEQLNEKLFF TGTGCCAGCTCTCCGGAACAGCTTAATGAAAAACTGTTTTTT
TRBJ1-3 TRBV28 TRBD1 . CASSMGGQGASGNTIYF TGTGCCAGCAGTATGGGGGGACAGGGGGCTTCTGGAAACACCATATATTTT